What follows is one T cell receptor beta chain and its context. Participant ages covered about 18 to 95 years across about two dozen US areas. The record originates from a study of blood T cell repertoires in COVID-19. About the research overall: PBMCs, B-cell-depleted T cells, or T cells were the source of the cDNA or gDNA that made up the material.

Measured with immunoSEQ multiplex PCR; TCRdb has only the in-frame clones, and not every one. The table has around 300,000 clones, 88% seen once; the top ten hold less than 3%. The CDR3 has 15 residues. The trim removed 5 bases at V and 4 bases at J, leaving 6 bases unmatched. Germline V gives CDR1 SEHNR, CDR2 FQNEAQ (reference sequence). The specimen was PBMCs or T cells enriched from blood (not recorded which). The chain combines TRBV7-9 with TRBJ2-1; 9 bases fit TRBD2. The sequence was collected from a woman in her forties or fifties who had recovered from COVID-19. CDR3 sequence (DNA): TGTGCCAGCAGCCCGGGACTAGCCTTGTACAATGAGCAGTTCTTC. Amino acids: CASSPGLALYNEQFF.